Sequencing of this T cell receptor (beta chain) was carried out in a study of prognosis after radiotherapy for stage I lung cancer. General study findings and limits: There was a fall in unique TCR clone counts after stereotactic body radiation therapy, median about 10,000 versus 6,900. Where distant metastases developed, patients had lower Shannon entropy after stereotactic body radiation therapy.

TCR beta CDR3 was amplified from genomic DNA by two-round multiplex PCR. The first PCR round targeted every TRBV and TRBJ gene with specific primers. With universal primers, the second PCR round was performed. TCRdb reprocessed the multiplex PCR reads via MiXCR and lists one record per CDR3 protein. Seen here are about 14,000 distinct CDR3 sequences, 50% to 65% observed once, and the top ten hold approximately 24%. The CDR3 is made up of 15 amino acids. After removal of 2 bases from V and 3 bases from J, the junction contained 4 bases not matched to a gene. Germline assignment: CDR1 SGHTA and CDR2 FQGTGA. A single count supports this clonotype. Its antigen is still unknown.

Specimen: PBMCs, collected before or after stereotactic body radiation therapy (not recorded which). The receptor comes from a donor at least 50 years old with non-small cell lung cancer. V gene TRBV7-3 combines with J gene TRBJ2-3, with 8 bases identical to TRBD1. CDR3 region: CASSLATGGTDTQYF. CDR3 coding DNA: TGTGCCAGCAGCTTAGCCACAGGGGGGACAGATACGCAGTATTTT.